These 28 T cell receptor beta chains came from one sample sequenced in a study of immune cell composition in non-small cell lung cancer. Generated by immunoSEQ multiplex PCR, the TCRdb table keeps only in-frame clones and is missing some. Here the sample spans about 16,000 clones, 77% being singletons. Normal lung was sampled as far from the tumour as possible, at least 3 cm. Another study also made use of these data, one on CD4 T cells in lung cancer.

Sequencing was carried out using non-adjacent lung tissue. Source of these receptors: a human donor with non-small cell lung cancer.

This clone was seen a single time. J is TRBJ1-1 and V is TRBV29-1, with 7 positions matching TRBD1. Germline V CDR1 and CDR2: SQVTM, ANQGSEA. After removal of 4 bases from V and 5 bases from J, the junction contained 4 bases not matched to a gene. The CDR3 is 12 amino acids. The CDR3 nucleotides read TGCAGCGTTGCAGGGGGAAATACTGAAGCTTTCTTT. Protein sequence: CSVAGGNTEAFF.

This clone was seen once. The chain has TRBV5-4 and TRBJ2-7, with a tentative D call TRBD1 (6 bases). CDR1 SGHNT and CDR2 YYREEE come from the germline V gene (reference sequence). This CDR3 spans 15 amino acids. V was trimmed by 4 bases and J by 0 bases, leaving 14 bases between them. The CDR3 reads CASSQGSRGSYEQYF. CDR3 DNA sequence: TGTGCCAGCAGCCAGGGGTCCAGGGGCTCCTACGAGCAGTACTTC.

This chain joins TRBV5-8 and TRBJ2-7, with D perhaps TRBD1 (6 bases). The CDR3 totals 13 residues. The germline CDR1 and CDR2 sequences are SGHTS and YDEGEE. Trimming removed 4 bases at V and 2 bases at J, with 10 bases between. The CDR3 bases are TGTGCCAGCAGCCCGGACAGAGCCTACGAGCAGTACTTC. Translated: CASSPDRAYEQYF. The variable domain in full, with the rest retrieved from reference TRBV5-8 and TRBJ2-7, is EAGVTQSPTHLIKTRGQQATLRCSPISGHTSVYWYQQALGLGLQFLLWYDEGEERNRGNFPPRFSGRQFPNYSSELNVNALELEDSALYLCASSPDRAYEQYFGPGTRLTVT.

The chain combines TRBV7-6 with TRBJ1-2, with D perhaps matching TRBD1 (6 bases). The V end lost 5 bases, the J end lost 1 base, and 17 bases lay between the germline ends. This CDR3 spans 16 amino acids. Germline CDR1 SGHVS, CDR2 FNYEAQ. The CDR3 here is CASSPSRDTVNYGYTF. CDR3 bases: TGTGCCAGCAGCCCCTCCCGGGACACTGTTAACTATGGCTACACCTTC.

The chain recombines TRBV5-8 with TRBJ1-2, with 10 bases matching TRBD1. The germline CDR1 and CDR2 sequences are SGHTS and YDEGEE. After removal of 2 bases from V and 2 bases from J, the junction contained 3 bases not matched to a gene. The length of the CDR3 is 15 residues. In DNA, the CDR3 is TGTGCCAGCAGCTTTGGGGACAGGGGAAACTATGGCTACACCTTC. Its protein product is CASSFGDRGNYGYTF.

The gene calls are TRBV28 and TRBJ1-2; a possible D gene is TRBD1 (6 bases). This CDR3 is 14 amino acids long. CDR1 and CDR2 from the germline V gene are MDHEN and SYDVKM. Between the trimmed V and J ends, which lost 7 bases and 7 bases, there was a span of 19 bases. DNA for the CDR3: TGTGCCAGCACCCCGGCCTTCAGGGGTCTTGGCTACACCTTC. It specifies CASTPAFRGLGYTF.

The genes are TRBV7-2 and TRBJ1-1; possibly TRBD1 for D (6 bases). Trimming took off 4 bases at V and 0 bases at J, with 9 bases between the two ends. Germline V gene sequence: CDR1 SGHTA, CDR2 FQGNSA. CDR3 length equals 14 residues. The CDR3 reads CASSSGQMNTEAFF. CDR3 in DNA: TGTGCCAGCAGCTCCGGACAGATGAACACTGAAGCTTTCTTT.

The V and J genes are TRBV13 and TRBJ2-1; 9 positions agree with TRBD2. The CDR3 sequence is 18 residues long. V shed 6 bases, J shed 0 bases, and the junction held 12 bases outside the gene matches. Looked up from germline, CDR1 is PRHDT and CDR2 is FYEKMQ (reference sequence). CDR3 loop: CASSFPIARGGSYNEQFF. The CDR3 DNA follows: TGTGCCAGCAGTTTCCCAATCGCGCGGGGGGGCTCCTACAATGAGCAGTTCTTC.

A few counts support this clone. The chain couples TRBV5-5 to TRBJ1-1; D is possibly TRBD1 (6 bases). V was clipped by 0 bases and J by 3 bases, with 12 bases between them. CDR3 length: 15 amino acids. The V gene's germline CDR1 is SGHKS and CDR2 YYEKEE (reference sequence). CDR3 bases: TGTGCCAGCAGCTTGGTGGGGGCAAAGGACACTGAAGCTTTCTTT. Amino acids: CASSLVGAKDTEAFF.

Only one count was recorded for this clone. The chain recombines TRBV5-1 with TRBJ1-1; no clear D gene. Per the germline V gene, CDR1 is SGHRS and CDR2 is YFSETQ. Trimming cost V 3 bases and J 2 bases, with 11 bases left between them. The length of the CDR3 is 14 residues. The CDR3 DNA follows: TGCGCCAGCAGCTCGTGGACTCAAAACACTGAAGCTTTCTTT. It codes for CASSSWTQNTEAFF. Full variable domain (missing parts from reference TRBV5-1 and TRBJ1-1): KAGVTQTPRYLIKTRGQQVTLSCSPISGHRSVSWYQQTPGQGLQFLFEYFSETQRNKGNFPGRFSGRQFSNSRSEMNVSTLELGDSALYLCASSSWTQNTEAFFGQGTRLTVV.

A note on this clone: Germline is not matched at one junction end, which may reflect a read error. This sequence joins TRBV7-7 and TRBJ2-2; 7 nucleotides match TRBD1. Germline V gene sequence: CDR1 SSHAT, CDR2 FNYEAQ (reference sequence). This CDR3 region has 17 residues. The CDR3 DNA follows: TGTGCTAGCAGCCCGTCGCCGACAGGGTTGGACACCGGGGAGCTGTTTTTT. It encodes CASSPSPTGLDTGELFF.

CDR3 coding DNA: TGTGCCAGTACCTCAGGTCAGGGAAATCAGCCCCAGCATTTT. It encodes CASTSGQGNQPQHF. The J gene is TRBJ1-5, the V gene TRBV19, with D maybe TRBD1 (5 bases). The CDR3 is made up of 14 amino acids. Trimming pared 7 bases from V and 4 bases from J, leaving 14 bases between. The V gene's germline CDR1 is LNHDA and CDR2 SQIVND (reference sequence).

This chain links TRBV5-1 with TRBJ2-7; perhaps TRBD2 as D (6 bases). CDR3 length: 15 residues. Trimming removed 0 bases from V and 4 bases from J, with 14 bases in between. Germline CDR1 is SGHRS and CDR2 is YFSETQ. The CDR3 reads CASSLVYGGSYEQYF. CDR3 DNA: TGCGCCAGCAGCTTGGTATACGGGGGTAGTTACGAGCAGTACTTC.

The chain joins TRBV9 to TRBJ1-1; no clear D. Between the trimmed V and J ends, which lost 0 bases and 1 base, there was a span of 10 bases. There are 15 residues in the CDR3. Per the germline V gene, CDR1 is SGDLS and CDR2 is YYNGEE. The CDR3 DNA reads as TGTGCCAGCAGCGTAGAGCCTGGAGGGAACACTGAAGCTTTCTTT. This translates into CASSVEPGGNTEAFF.

The chain combines TRBV10-3 with TRBJ2-7; TRBD2 is a possible D gene (6 bases). The germline V and J ends were trimmed by 2 bases and 1 base, with 15 bases remaining between them. The CDR3 loop spans 16 amino acids. Germline V gene lookup returns CDR1 ENHRY and CDR2 SYGVKD. CDR3 nucleotides: TGTGCCATCAGTGAGCAAGGAGGGGCCAAGTCCTACGAGCAGTACTTC. Translated: CAISEQGGAKSYEQYF.

The chain recombines TRBV6-5 with TRBJ2-1; 8 bases agree with TRBD1. Losses at the gene ends were 6 bases for V and 0 bases for J; bases not matched to a gene: 4. This CDR3 comprises 15 residues. CDR1 MNHEY and CDR2 SVGAGI come from the germline V gene. The CDR3 sequence is CASRKQGGSYNEQFF. The CDR3 DNA follows: TGTGCCAGCAGGAAACAGGGGGGCTCCTACAATGAGCAGTTCTTC.

V gene TRBV4-3 combines with J gene TRBJ2-3; a possible D gene is TRBD2 (7 bases). Germline loops: CDR1 LGHNA, CDR2 YSLEER. Trimming cost V 0 bases and J 6 bases, with 13 bases left between them. The CDR3 runs 15 residues. The CDR3 region is CASSQERGGADTQYF. The CDR3 DNA reads as TGCGCCAGCAGCCAAGAGCGAGGGGGGGCGGATACGCAGTATTTT.

The chain carries TRBV27 and TRBJ2-5, with 15 bases matching TRBD2. V lost 3 bases and J lost 0; bases outside the gene matches: 14. Germline V gene lookup returns CDR1 MNHEY and CDR2 SMNVEV (reference sequence). There are 21 residues in the CDR3. The CDR3 bases are TGTGCCAGCAGTTTGGCCCCTTTTGGACTAGCGGGGGGGTTGTACCAAGAGACCCAGTACTTC. Translated: CASSLAPFGLAGGLYQETQYF.

V gene TRBV15 combines with J gene TRBJ1-6, with D tentatively TRBD1 (5 bases). CDR3 size: 14 residues. CDR1 LNHNV and CDR2 YYDKDF come from the germline V gene (reference sequence). Trimming pared 5 bases from V and 7 bases from J, leaving 12 bases between. As DNA, the CDR3 is TGTGCCACCAGCGACTCAGGGTTAAATTCACCCCTCCACTTT. Encoded protein: CATSDSGLNSPLHF.

The chain recombines TRBV5-4 with TRBJ1-6; a weak D match, TRBD1 (6 bases). The CDR3 length is 15 residues. In germline, CDR1 is SGHNT, CDR2 YYREEE (reference sequence). The ends were cut back, 7 bases at V and 3 bases at J, with 14 bases in the middle. CDR3 loop: CASGKGGIYNSPLHF. In DNA form, the CDR3 reads TGTGCCAGCGGCAAAGGGGGGATCTATAATTCACCCCTCCACTTT.

The V call is TRBV7-8, the J call TRBJ2-7; tentative D call: TRBD2 (5 bases). Trimming pared 7 bases from V and 5 bases from J, leaving 21 bases between. The CDR3 consists of 15 residues. Germline V gene sequence: CDR1 SGHVS, CDR2 FQNEAQ. CDR3 amino acids: CASILAGRPVNEQYF. Here the CDR3 DNA reads TGTGCCAGCATCCTAGCCGGGCGGCCTGTAAACGAGCAGTACTTC.

The chain employs TRBV5-4 and TRBJ1-6; D not resolved. CDR1 is SGHNT and CDR2 is YYREEE in the germline V gene (reference sequence). V lost 0 bases, J lost 6 bases, and 13 bases lay in between. The CDR3 length is 16 residues. For the CDR3, the DNA is TGTGCCAGCAGCTTGGAGTCCCTAGGGCCTAATTCACCCCTCCACTTT. This gives the protein CASSLESLGPNSPLHF.

This clone was seen only a few times. V is TRBV7-7 and J is TRBJ2-7; a weak D match, TRBD2 (5 bases). V shed 1 base and J shed 3 bases, with 13 bases lying between them. This CDR3 region has 15 residues. Germline V gene data show CDR1 as SSHAT and CDR2 as FNYEAQ (reference sequence). The CDR3 protein is CASSLGSGRGYEQYF. DNA of the CDR3: TGTGCCAGCAGCTTAGGTTCAGGACGGGGCTACGAGCAGTACTTC.

The J gene is TRBJ1-2, the V gene TRBV10-2; a possible D gene is TRBD1 (6 bases). Germline assignment: CDR1 WSHSY and CDR2 SAAADI. The germline V and J ends were trimmed by 3 bases and 7 bases, with 15 bases remaining between them. This CDR3 contains 14 residues. CDR3 bases: TGCGCCAGCAGTGATCTCAGGGGTAAGGGTGGCTACACCTTC. Translating gives CASSDLRGKGGYTF.

The chain is built from TRBV5-1 and TRBJ2-1; maybe TRBD2 (6 bases). Germline CDR1 is SGHRS and CDR2 is YFSETQ. V lost 0 bases and J lost 3, with 22 bases in between. The CDR3 spans 19 residues. CDR3 region: CASSLAPIGGVEYYNEQFF. DNA for the CDR3: TGCGCCAGCAGCTTGGCTCCCATTGGCGGGGTGGAGTACTACAATGAGCAGTTCTTC.

The genes are TRBV2 and TRBJ1-4, with D possibly TRBD1 on 5 matching bases. The CDR3 loop spans 13 amino acids. The germline V and J ends were trimmed by 6 bases and 7 bases, with 12 bases remaining between them. Germline V gene data show CDR1 as SNHLY and CDR2 as FYNNEI. CDR3 in amino acids: CASRQGGSEKLFF. CDR3 sequence (DNA): TGTGCCAGCAGGCAGGGAGGGAGTGAAAAACTGTTTTTT.

This clone has only a few counts. The rearrangement uses TRBV6-6 and TRBJ1-1; no clear D gene. V lost 6 bases and J lost 3, with 14 bases in between. Germline CDR1 reads MNHNY; CDR2 reads SVGAGI (reference sequence). The CDR3 totals 14 residues. The CDR3 DNA reads TGTGCCAGCAGATTGGCCGGGAGGGACACTGAAGCTTTCTTT. Amino acids: CASRLAGRDTEAFF.

V usage is TRBV5-1 and J usage is TRBJ1-3, with unresolved D. Germline CDR1 reads SGHRS; CDR2 reads YFSETQ. With 0 bases removed from V and 0 bases from J, the gap between germline ends came to 1 base. CDR3 length: 13 amino acids. Here the CDR3 reads CASSLDSGNTIYF. The CDR3, as DNA: TGCGCCAGCAGCTTGGACTCTGGAAACACCATATATTTT.